This T cell receptor (beta chain) emerged from a study of OX40 agonist ivuxolimab in advanced cancers. At the level of the study: All patients had ivuxolimab intravenously every 2 weeks at 0.01 to 10 mg/kg.

Autoimmune disease history or systemic immunosuppression excluded patients. Study-wide points: Averaging showed that CD8+ T cells had more expanded clones than CD4+ did. Low levels of normalized T-cell clonal expansion also appeared in some nonresponders.

Remarks on this clone: Its antigen is not known.

Sequencing used immunoSEQ multiplex PCR; TCRdb keeps in-frame clones, though not all of them. Among 55,000 to 75,000 clones listed, around 86% were seen once. This clonotype originated in an adult with an advanced solid tumor such as melanoma, head and neck, liver or kidney cancer. This material consisted of CD4+ or CD8+ T cells sorted from blood, taken in a trial of the OX40 agonist ivuxolimab.

The CDR3 reads CASSLVPLAEPRSTDTQYF. In nucleotides, the CDR3 is TGTGCCAGCAGCCTTGTGCCTCTAGCGGAACCTAGAAGCACAGATACGCAGTATTTT. The chain couples TRBV5-4 to TRBJ2-3, with TRBD2 identical over 7 bases. This CDR3 contains 19 residues. Trimming cost V 4 bases and J 0 bases; bases outside gene matches: 17. The germline V gene encodes CDR1 SGHNT and CDR2 YYREEE (reference sequence).